The rows below give T cell receptor beta chains drawn from one sample of a study of T cells in localized non-small cell lung cancer. Method: immunoSEQ multiplex PCR; TCRdb's copy keeps in-frame clones and lacks some. The table lists 3,000 to 4,000 clones, around 30% of them singletons. The source material was lung tumor tissue, sampled before any cancer treatment. The origin of the receptors is a man between 40 and 69 years old with stage I lung adenocarcinoma. The CDR3 runs from the conserved cysteine through the conserved F or W. The D gene is left open where the match is weak. The size entry is marked missing in some rows and otherwise reads once, few, many or a size class.

J gene | clone size | V gene | D gene | CDR3 length | CDR3 protein | CDR3 DNA
TRBJ1-1 | . | TRBV18 | . | 14 | CASSIRTVNTEAFF | TGTGCCAGCTCAATACGGACAGTTAACACTGAAGCTTTCTTT
TRBJ2-1 | . | TRBV12-5 | TRBD2 | 17 | CASTGTSGTRSYNEQFF | TGTGCCAGCACCGGGACTAGCGGGACCCGCTCCTACAATGAGCAGTTCTTC
TRBJ2-6 | . | TRBV6-4 | TRBD1 | 18 | CASSRKTGTTSGANVLTF | TGTGCCAGCAGTCGAAAGACAGGGACCACCTCTGGGGCCAACGTCCTGACTTTC
TRBJ1-2 | few | TRBV15 | . | 14 | CATSTRQTGYGYTF | TGTGCCACCAGCACCCGACAGACAGGCTATGGCTACACCTTC
TRBJ1-4 | few | TRBV28 | TRBD1 | 18 | CASSAGTALSATNEKLFF | TGTGCCAGCAGTGCCGGGACAGCACTCTCCGCAACTAATGAAAAACTGTTTTTT
TRBJ2-7 | . | TRBV5-1 | TRBD2 | 16 | CASSLEGPGGKYEQYF | TGCGCCAGCAGCTTGGAGGGTCCGGGAGGGAAATACGAGCAGTACTTC
TRBJ1-2 | few | TRBV15 | . | 14 | CATSVRTTGYGYTF | TGTGCCACCAGCGTACGAACGACTGGCTATGGCTACACCTTC
TRBJ1-5 | once | TRBV15 | . | 16 | CERRGCSGRVHQPQHF | TGTGAACGCAGGGGCTGTTCCGGGCGGGTTCATCAGCCCCAGCATTTT
TRBJ2-3 | few | TRBV28 | . | 13 | CASSPRPTDTQYF | TGTGCCAGCAGTCCCCGGCCCACAGATACGCAGTATTTT
TRBJ1-3 | . | TRBV5-1 | . | 17 | CASSLEFGPTTGNTIYF | TGCGCCAGCAGCTTGGAATTTGGGCCGACCACTGGAAACACCATATATTTT
TRBJ2-5 | . | TRBV6-8 | . | 12 | CASNPRGETQYF | TGTGCCAGCAATCCCAGGGGAGAGACCCAGTACTTC
TRBJ1-4 | . | TRBV18 | . | 13 | CASSPSEGEKLFF | TGTGCCAGCTCACCTTCAGAGGGTGAAAAACTGTTTTTT